This T cell receptor beta chain was recovered during a study of cytomegalovirus exposure and HLA in healthy donors. Study outcomes and limitations: The authors considered a cluster of highly shared sequence variants likely to be a sequencing artifact. Earlier findings revealed that most TCR beta V segments proved productive either about 87% or about 30% of the time. In a later analysis, across HLA loci, associated TCR counts were highest for DRB1, lowest for HLA-C.

Note on this clone: The target antigen is unknown.

The CDR3 length is 15 residues. CDR1 is MGHDK, CDR2 SYGVNS, per germline. V dropped 1 base and J dropped 3; count of bases not matched to a gene: 3. The PCR used 60 Vbeta and 13 Jbeta primers. Per the study methods: Later work found tens of millions of unique TCR beta chains, with around 10 million shared. Profiling relied on immunoSEQ multiplex PCR, and the TCRdb table lists in-frame clones only, not all of them. Clone size and V and J calls were adopted from that table, with D and trimming inferred from the DNA. The repertoire holds over 150,000 clones, with 60% to 80% as singletons. The genes are TRBV25-1 and TRBJ2-7; 10 bases map to TRBD1. This sequence was found in a man in his fifties or sixties in good health and CMV-seronegative. The source material was PBMCs. The CDR3 here is CASSESGDRGYEQYF. The CDR3, as DNA: TGTGCCAGCAGTGAATCCGGGGACAGGGGCTACGAGCAGTACTTC.